This T cell receptor (beta chain) was retrieved from a study of CD8 T cells in Susac syndrome. Random-hexamer reverse transcription was applied to about 0.45 to 1 ug RNA. The method of amplification for TCR beta CDR3 was immunoSEQ multiplex PCR, covering 54 Vbeta and 13 Jbeta. Using its own MiXCR run on the immunoSEQ multiplex PCR reads, TCRdb lists one record per CDR3 protein. The sample consists of some 65,000 distinct CDR3 sequences, about 94% of them appearing once. V lost 1 base to trimming and J lost 8 bases, with 3 bases between them. This CDR3 is built from 11 residues. Germline CDR1 reads LGHNA; CDR2 reads YSLEER. Sequencing of TCR beta was performed on blood CD8+ and CD4+ T cells.

The receptor was derived from a human donor with multiple sclerosis. The V call is TRBV4-3, the J call TRBJ2-1; the D is unclear. Sequencing input: CD8+ T cells from PBMCs. CDR3 nucleotides: TGCGCCAGCAGCCAAGCAGATGAGCAGTTCTTC. Amino acid sequence: CASSQADEQFF.